A selection of T cell receptor beta chains follows, all from one sample in a study of T cell clonotyping in hematopoietic cell transplantation. Sequencing was performed with immunoSEQ multiplex PCR; in TCRdb, only in-frame clones are kept and a portion is missing. The table includes about 69,000 clones, 90% to 96% detected once. Sample: peripheral blood mononuclear cells, taken before stem cell transplant. The receptors originated from a woman in her forties or fifties with acute myeloid leukemia. Some clones in this sample may be carry-over from other donors' samples. The conserved cysteine and the conserved F or W are not part of the CDR3 here.

TRBV5-6	TRBJ2-7	ASSLGYEQY
TRBV19	TRBJ2-7	ASSNPGTGSYEQY
TRBV15	TRBJ1-5	ATSRDRQGRQPQH
TRBV30	TRBJ1-1	AWVQPGQVNTEAF
TRBV15	TRBJ2-7	ATSRHRGQVHEQY
TRBV6-1	TRBJ2-2	ASSEALWTGELF
TRBV6-5	TRBJ1-2	ASSSAGTVNYGYT
TRBV7-9	TRBJ1-1	ASSLVRTGRTEAF
TRBV11-3	TRBJ2-3	ASSLLLRDTQY
TRBV10-3	TRBJ1-1	ASSGTPNTEAF
TRBV7-9	TRBJ1-2	ASSLVDSGSGGYT
TRBV6-1	TRBJ1-2	ASRPQGNYGYT
TRBV29-1	TRBJ2-2	SCTKEATTGELF
TRBV5-6	TRBJ1-5	ASSAGTGFSDQPQH
TRBV30	TRBJ2-5	AWSVGGPGTQY
TRBV5-1	TRBJ1-2	ASSKGQGANYGYT
TRBV7-2	TRBJ2-1	ASSLVPSGRSYNEQF
TRBV9	TRBJ2-2	ASTPLTDPGTGELF
TRBV25-1	TRBJ1-4	AARGAANEKLF
TRBV30	TRBJ2-2	AWSQGLGAGELF
TRBV7-8	TRBJ1-1	ASSLALGLRDTEAF
TRBV28	TRBJ1-2	ASTRTGYGYT
TRBV9	TRBJ2-7	ASSAGLRDRGFYEQY
TRBV7-9	TRBJ2-3	ASSFTTGADTQY
TRBV4-1	TRBJ1-1	ASSQAQGMNTEAF
TRBV11-2	TRBJ2-2	ASSLSGLGGELF
TRBV30	TRBJ1-5	AWSLDYSNQPQH
TRBV29-1	TRBJ1-6	SVDGTGVSSYNSPLH
TRBV28	TRBJ1-1	ASSLSGVGTF
TRBV7-7	TRBJ1-1	ASSRHLNTEAF
TRBV7-2	TRBJ1-2	ASRTRDRGLANYGYT
TRBV29-1	TRBJ1-1	SVDWGVGTEAF
TRBV2	TRBJ2-7	ASRSAVSSYEQY
TRBV19	TRBJ1-1	ASRGQGVTEAF
TRBV9	TRBJ2-2	ASSHFRDTYTGELF
TRBV5-1	TRBJ2-7	ASSLESFRNLHEQY
TRBV6-1	TRBJ1-2	ASTPRTGTNYGYT
TRBV2	TRBJ2-7	ASRAVSTGAVRKQY
TRBV6-5	TRBJ2-1	ASSYRGPYNEQF
TRBV11-2	TRBJ2-2	ASRRIGELF
TRBV28	TRBJ1-2	ASSLSFWGTAYGYT
TRBV30	TRBJ1-5	AWSRGAVSNQPQH
TRBV10-3	TRBJ1-1	AARQGAMSEAF
TRBV30	TRBJ1-2	AWGPNSFLYGYT
TRBV15	TRBJ2-5	AIKQGNHQETQY
TRBV9	TRBJ2-2	ASSVSPPGGATGELF